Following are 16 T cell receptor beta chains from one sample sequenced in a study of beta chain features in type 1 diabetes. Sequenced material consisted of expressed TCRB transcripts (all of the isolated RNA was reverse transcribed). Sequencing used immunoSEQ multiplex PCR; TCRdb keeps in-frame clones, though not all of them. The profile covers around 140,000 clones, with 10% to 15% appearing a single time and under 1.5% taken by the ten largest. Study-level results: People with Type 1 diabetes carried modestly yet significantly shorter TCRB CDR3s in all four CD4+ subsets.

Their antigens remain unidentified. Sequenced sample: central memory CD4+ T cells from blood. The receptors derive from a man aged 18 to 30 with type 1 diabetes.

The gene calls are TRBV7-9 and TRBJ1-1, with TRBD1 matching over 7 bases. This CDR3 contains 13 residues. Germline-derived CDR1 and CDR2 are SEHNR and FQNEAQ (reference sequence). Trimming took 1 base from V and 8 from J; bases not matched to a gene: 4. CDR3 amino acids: CASSLGGQREAFF. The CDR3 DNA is TGTGCCAGCAGCTTAGGGGGACAGAGGGAAGCTTTCTTT.

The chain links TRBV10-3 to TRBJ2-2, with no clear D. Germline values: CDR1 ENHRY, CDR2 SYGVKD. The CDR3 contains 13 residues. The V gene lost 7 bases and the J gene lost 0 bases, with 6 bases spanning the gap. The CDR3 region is CAIIHTNTGELFF. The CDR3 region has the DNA TGTGCCATCATCCACACGAACACCGGGGAGCTGTTTTTT.

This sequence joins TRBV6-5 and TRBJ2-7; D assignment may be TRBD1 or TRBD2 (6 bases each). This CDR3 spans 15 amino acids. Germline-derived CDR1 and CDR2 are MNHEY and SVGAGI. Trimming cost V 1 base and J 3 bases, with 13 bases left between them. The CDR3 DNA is TGTGCCAGCAGTTACTTATCGGGGGCTGGCTACGAGCAGTACTTC. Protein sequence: CASSYLSGAGYEQYF.

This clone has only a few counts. The CDR3 protein is CSVAQGGLQYF. The CDR3 coding sequence is TGCAGCGTTGCGCAGGGGGGCTTGCAGTACTTC. This chain uses TRBV29-1 with TRBJ2-7; possibly TRBD1 for D (7 bases). The CDR3 has 11 residues. Trimming took off 4 bases at V and 9 bases at J, with 13 bases between the two ends. CDR1 is SQVTM, CDR2 ANQGSEA, per germline.

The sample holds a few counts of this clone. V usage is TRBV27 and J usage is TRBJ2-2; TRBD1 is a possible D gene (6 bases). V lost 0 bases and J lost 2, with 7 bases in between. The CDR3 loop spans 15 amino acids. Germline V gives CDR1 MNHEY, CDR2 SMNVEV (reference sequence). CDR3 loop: CASSLSTGNTGELFF. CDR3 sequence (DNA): TGTGCCAGCAGTTTATCGACAGGAAACACCGGGGAGCTGTTTTTT.

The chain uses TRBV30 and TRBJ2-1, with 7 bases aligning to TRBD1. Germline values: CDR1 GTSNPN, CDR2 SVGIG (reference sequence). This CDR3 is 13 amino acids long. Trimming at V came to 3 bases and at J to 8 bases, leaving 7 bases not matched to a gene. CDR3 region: CAWRSGQAYEQFF. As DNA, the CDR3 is TGTGCCTGGAGGTCAGGACAGGCATATGAGCAGTTCTTC.

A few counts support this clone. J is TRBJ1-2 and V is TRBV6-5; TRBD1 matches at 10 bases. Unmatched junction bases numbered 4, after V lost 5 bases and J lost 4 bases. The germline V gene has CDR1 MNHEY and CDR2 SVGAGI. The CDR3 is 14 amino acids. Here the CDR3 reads CASSPWTGGYGYTF. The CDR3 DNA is TGTGCCAGCAGTCCGTGGACAGGGGGCTATGGCTACACCTTC.

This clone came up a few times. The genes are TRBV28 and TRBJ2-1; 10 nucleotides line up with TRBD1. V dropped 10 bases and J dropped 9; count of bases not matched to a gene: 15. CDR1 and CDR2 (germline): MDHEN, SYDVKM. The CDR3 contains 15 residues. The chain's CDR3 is CAIPAGTGDYGEQFF. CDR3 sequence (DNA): TGTGCCATCCCTGCCGGGACAGGGGATTATGGTGAGCAGTTCTTC.

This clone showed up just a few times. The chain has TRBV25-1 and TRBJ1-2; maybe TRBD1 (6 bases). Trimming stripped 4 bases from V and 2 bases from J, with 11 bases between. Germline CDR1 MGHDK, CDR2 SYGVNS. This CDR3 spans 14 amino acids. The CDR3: CASSVSTGNYGYTF. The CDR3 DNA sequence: TGTGCCAGCAGTGTGTCAACAGGGAACTATGGCTACACCTTC.

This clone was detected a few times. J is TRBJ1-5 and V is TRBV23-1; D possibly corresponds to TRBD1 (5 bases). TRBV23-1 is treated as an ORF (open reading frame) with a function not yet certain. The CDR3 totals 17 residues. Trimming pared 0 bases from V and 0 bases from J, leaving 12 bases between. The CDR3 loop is CASSQSWTTYSNQPQHF. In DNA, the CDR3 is TGCGCCAGCAGTCAATCCTGGACAACTTATAGCAATCAGCCCCAGCATTTT.

The CDR3 is CASSQGISAEAFF. The CDR3 bases are TGTGCCAGCTCCCAGGGGATCAGTGCAGAAGCTTTCTTT. V gene TRBV18 combines with J gene TRBJ1-1; D is perhaps TRBD1 (6 bases). Trimming removed 6 bases from V and 8 bases from J, with 16 bases in between. CDR1 KGHSH and CDR2 LQKENI come from the germline V gene. This CDR3 region has 13 residues. The variable domain in full, completed from reference TRBV18 and TRBJ1-1, reads NAGVMQNPRHLVRRRGQEARLRCSPMKGHSHVYWYRQLPEEGLKFMVYLQKENIIDESGMPKERFSAEFPKEGPSILRIQQVVRGDSAAYFCASSQGISAEAFFGQGTRLTVV.

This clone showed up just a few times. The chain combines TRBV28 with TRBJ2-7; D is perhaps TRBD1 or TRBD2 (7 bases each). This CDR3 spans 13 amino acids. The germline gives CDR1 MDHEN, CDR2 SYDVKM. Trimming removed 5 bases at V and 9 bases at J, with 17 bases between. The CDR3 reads CASSGEGQPRQYF. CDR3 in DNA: TGTGCCAGCAGTGGGGAGGGACAGCCGAGGCAGTACTTC.

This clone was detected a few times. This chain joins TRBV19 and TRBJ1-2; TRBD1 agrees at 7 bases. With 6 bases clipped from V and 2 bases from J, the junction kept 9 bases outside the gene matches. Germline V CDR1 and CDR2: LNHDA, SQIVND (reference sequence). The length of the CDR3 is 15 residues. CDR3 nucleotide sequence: TGTGCCAGTAGATCTACAGGGGCCGAGAACTATGGCTACACCTTC. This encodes CASRSTGAENYGYTF.

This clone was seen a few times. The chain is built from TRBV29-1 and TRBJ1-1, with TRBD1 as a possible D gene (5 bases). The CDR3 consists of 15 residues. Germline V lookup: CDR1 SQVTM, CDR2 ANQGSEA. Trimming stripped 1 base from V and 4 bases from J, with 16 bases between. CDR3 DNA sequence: TGCAGCGTTGAAGGAGAAACAGGAGCCGTCACTGAAGCTTTCTTT. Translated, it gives CSVEGETGAVTEAFF.

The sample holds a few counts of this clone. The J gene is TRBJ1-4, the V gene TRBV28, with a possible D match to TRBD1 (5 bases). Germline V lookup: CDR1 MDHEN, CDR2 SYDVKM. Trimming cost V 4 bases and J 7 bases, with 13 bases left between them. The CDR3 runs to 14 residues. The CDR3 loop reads CASSSQGTPEKLFF. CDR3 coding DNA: TGTGCCAGCAGTTCTCAGGGTACTCCTGAAAAACTGTTTTTT.

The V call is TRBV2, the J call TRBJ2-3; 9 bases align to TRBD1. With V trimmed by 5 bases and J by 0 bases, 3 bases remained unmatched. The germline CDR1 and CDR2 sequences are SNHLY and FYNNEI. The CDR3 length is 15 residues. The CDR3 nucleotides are TGTGCCAGCAGTTTACAGGGGGCGAGCACAGATACGCAGTATTTT. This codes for CASSLQGASTDTQYF.